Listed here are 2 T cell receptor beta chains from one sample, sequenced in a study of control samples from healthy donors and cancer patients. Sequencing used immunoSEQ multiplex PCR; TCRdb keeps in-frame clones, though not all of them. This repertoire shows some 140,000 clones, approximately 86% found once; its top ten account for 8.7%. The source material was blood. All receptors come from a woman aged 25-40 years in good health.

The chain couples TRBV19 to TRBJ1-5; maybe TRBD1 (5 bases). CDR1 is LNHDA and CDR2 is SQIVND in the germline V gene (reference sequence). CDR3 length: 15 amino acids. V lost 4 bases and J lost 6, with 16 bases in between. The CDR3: CASSRPGLGAQPQHF. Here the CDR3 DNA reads TGTGCCAGTAGTAGGCCAGGGTTGGGCGCTCAGCCCCAGCATTTT. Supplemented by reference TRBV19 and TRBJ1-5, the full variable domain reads DGGITQSPKYLFRKEGQNVTLSCEQNLNHDAMYWYRQDPGQGLRLIYYSQIVNDFQKGDIAEGYSVSREKKESFPLTVTSAQKNPTAFYLCASSRPGLGAQPQHFGDGTRLSIL.

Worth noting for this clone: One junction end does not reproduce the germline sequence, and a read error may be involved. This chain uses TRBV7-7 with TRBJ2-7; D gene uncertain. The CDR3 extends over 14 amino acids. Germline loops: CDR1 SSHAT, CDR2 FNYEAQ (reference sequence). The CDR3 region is CASSPSAGSYEQYF. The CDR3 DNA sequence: TGTGCTAGCAGCCCCTCTGCCGGGTCCTACGAGCAGTACTTC.